A single sample gave rise to the 30 T cell receptor beta chains below, sequenced in a study of cytomegalovirus exposure and HLA in healthy donors. PCR involved 60 Vbeta and 13 Jbeta primers. Repertoires were generated with immunoSEQ multiplex PCR, while TCRdb's copy carries only in-frame clones and drops some. The data contain hundreds of thousands of clones, around nine tenths of them singletons. Sequencing input: PBMCs. The receptor set was obtained from a woman aged 18-29 years in good health and CMV-seronegative.

This clone showed up just a few times. The chain carries TRBV5-6 and TRBJ1-2, with 8 positions matching TRBD1. CDR1 SGHDT and CDR2 YYEEEE come from the germline V gene. The J segment lost 7 bases and the V segment lost 4 bases, leaving 9 bases of the junction unmatched. The CDR3 totals 14 residues. The CDR3 region is CASSQDRGALGYTF. The CDR3, as DNA: TGTGCCAGCAGCCAAGACAGGGGCGCACTTGGCTACACCTTC.

The chain has TRBV7-8 and TRBJ1-1, with 8 bases matching TRBD1. Trimming removed 1 base from V and 5 bases from J; junction bases left unmatched: 6. Germline CDR1 reads SGHVS; CDR2 reads FQNEAQ. The CDR3 consists of 15 residues. The chain's CDR3 is CASSLGTGSRTEAFF. The CDR3 region has the DNA TGTGCCAGCAGCTTAGGGACAGGGAGTAGGACTGAAGCTTTCTTT.

This chain uses TRBV6-5 with TRBJ1-6; no clear D. The V end lost 2 bases, the J end lost 0 bases, and 5 bases lay between the germline ends. CDR1 is MNHEY, CDR2 SVGAGI, per germline. The CDR3 runs 15 residues. The DNA for the CDR3 is TGTGCCAGCAGTTACCTGAGCTCCTATAATTCACCCCTCCACTTT. Translated: CASSYLSSYNSPLHF.

The sample holds one count of this clone. The chain recombines TRBV4-1 with TRBJ2-3; a weak D match, TRBD1 (5 bases). V shed 0 bases and J shed 15 bases, with 22 bases lying between them. Germline loops: CDR1 MGHRA, CDR2 YSYEKL. The CDR3 sequence is 15 residues long. The CDR3 protein is CASSQESLGSRAGYF. The CDR3 DNA sequence: TGCGCCAGCAGCCAAGAATCACTTGGTAGCAGGGCAGGATATTTT.

The chain carries TRBV5-1 and TRBJ2-5; the D is unclear. The CDR3 loop spans 14 amino acids. V was cut by 0 bases and J by 2 bases, with 8 bases left in between. Germline CDR1 reads SGHRS; CDR2 reads YFSETQ. CDR3 region: CASSLVGEQETQYF. The CDR3 nucleotides read TGCGCCAGCAGCTTGGTCGGTGAGCAAGAGACCCAGTACTTC.

This CDR3 is CASSDFPGVFSNQPQHF. DNA for the CDR3: TGTGCCAGCAGTGATTTTCCAGGGGTATTTAGCAATCAGCCCCAGCATTTT. The genes are TRBV2 and TRBJ1-5, with D perhaps TRBD1 (6 bases). The CDR3 is 17 residues long. V shed 3 bases and J shed 0 bases, with 15 bases lying between them. CDR1 SNHLY and CDR2 FYNNEI come from the germline V gene.

The chain recombines TRBV7-9 with TRBJ1-1, with D unresolved. Germline assignment: CDR1 SEHNR and CDR2 FQNEAQ (reference sequence). This CDR3 has 14 residues. The V gene lost 10 bases and the J gene lost 4 bases, with 19 bases spanning the gap. In DNA, the CDR3 is TGTGCCATCGGGATGGGAAGAAAGGGCACTGAAGCTTTCTTT. Protein product: CAIGMGRKGTEAFF. The full variable domain, rest sourced from reference TRBV7-9 and TRBJ1-1, is DTGVSQNPRHKITKRGQNVTFRCDPISEHNRLYWYRQTLGQGPEFLTYFQNEAQLEKSRLLSDRFSAERPKGSFSTLEIQRTEQGDSAMYLCAIGMGRKGTEAFFGQGTRLTVV.

This chain uses TRBV23-1 with TRBJ2-7; TRBD2 is a possible D gene (6 bases). Being an ORF, TRBV23-1 has a function that is uncertain. Between the trimmed V and J ends, which lost 0 bases and 6 bases, there was a span of 15 bases. CDR3 size: 15 residues. The CDR3 nucleotides read TGCGCCAGCAGTCAATCCAGGCGGGGACGGGGCGAGCAGTACTTC. The encoded protein is CASSQSRRGRGEQYF.

The chain couples TRBV7-2 to TRBJ2-1; TRBD1 matches at 7 bases. Germline V gene sequence: CDR1 SGHTA, CDR2 FQGNSA. The V and J ends lost 0 bases and 10 bases, in that order; junction bases with no gene match: 9. This CDR3 comprises 15 residues. The CDR3 loop reads CASSLARTGISEQFF. The CDR3 DNA reads TGTGCCAGCAGCTTAGCTCGGACAGGAATTTCAGAGCAGTTCTTC.

The chain carries TRBV19 and TRBJ2-6, with D perhaps TRBD1 (5 bases). V gave up 3 bases and J gave up 4 bases, with 13 bases separating them. From germline, CDR1 is LNHDA and CDR2 SQIVND (reference sequence). CDR3 length equals 16 residues. For the CDR3, the DNA is TGTGCCAGTAGTATTCGGCAGGGTGAAGGGGCCAACGTCCTGACTTTC. Translating it yields CASSIRQGEGANVLTF.

J is TRBJ2-3 and V is TRBV27, with D perhaps TRBD1 (5 bases). The germline V gene encodes CDR1 MNHEY and CDR2 SMNVEV (reference sequence). The CDR3 sequence is 15 residues long. V was shortened by 2 bases and J by 3 bases, with 12 bases between the two germline ends. In DNA form, the CDR3 reads TGTGCCAGCAGTTTACAGGGCATTGGGACAGATACGCAGTATTTT. This gives the protein CASSLQGIGTDTQYF.

The V gene is TRBV7-9, the J gene TRBJ1-4; D is undetermined. Trimming took off 1 base at V and 0 bases at J, with 6 bases between the two ends. Germline values: CDR1 SEHNR, CDR2 FQNEAQ (reference sequence). The CDR3 extends over 15 amino acids. DNA for the CDR3: TGTGCCAGCAGCTTAGGGCGGGCAACTAATGAAAAACTGTTTTTT. Its protein is CASSLGRATNEKLFF.

The chain links TRBV7-9 to TRBJ1-2; D is uncertain. The V gene's germline CDR1 is SEHNR and CDR2 FQNEAQ (reference sequence). The CDR3 contains 11 residues. The V end lost 7 bases, the J end lost 8 bases, and 11 bases lay between the germline ends. CDR3 sequence reads: CASNDLRGYTF. DNA for the CDR3: TGTGCCAGCAACGACCTGAGGGGCTACACCTTC.

The chain has TRBV7-2 and TRBJ2-2; TRBD2 matches 9 bases. Looked up from germline, CDR1 is SGHTA and CDR2 is FQGNSA. This CDR3 contains 18 residues. V lost 1 base, J lost 0 bases, and 6 bases stayed unmatched. The CDR3 DNA reads TGTGCCAGCAGCTTAGTCGGGCTAGCGGGAACGAACACCGGGGAGCTGTTTTTT. Its translation is CASSLVGLAGTNTGELFF.

CDR3 loop: CASSSRQVETQYF. In DNA, the CDR3 is TGTGCCAGCAGCTCTCGACAGGTCGAGACCCAGTACTTC. The gene calls are TRBV7-3 and TRBJ2-5; weak D call: TRBD1 (6 bases). Per the germline V gene, CDR1 is SGHTA and CDR2 is FQGTGA. Trimming left V 4 bases short and J 5 bases short, with 11 bases between. CDR3 length: 13 amino acids.

The table lists this clone with a count of one. In nucleotides, the CDR3 is TGTGCCAGCAGCGAACAGACTAGCGGGAGGACCGGGGAGCTGTTTTTT. Amino acids: CASSEQTSGRTGELFF. The V call is TRBV5-6, the J call TRBJ2-2, with 13 bases that match TRBD2. This CDR3 is 16 amino acids long. J was trimmed by 5 bases and V by 4 bases; bases with no gene match: 5. Per germline, CDR1 SGHDT and CDR2 YYEEEE.

The chain joins TRBV6-6 to TRBJ2-7; 7 bases line up with TRBD1. CDR1 MNHNY and CDR2 SVGAGI come from the germline V gene (reference sequence). The CDR3 covers 13 residues. J was trimmed by 1 base and V by 6 bases; bases with no gene match: 3. The CDR3 DNA is TGTGCCAGCAGCTCGGACAGGTCCTACGAGCAGTACTTC. Its translation is CASSSDRSYEQYF.

The chain links TRBV2 to TRBJ1-5; 9 bases map to TRBD1. CDR1 and CDR2 from the germline V gene are SNHLY and FYNNEI. The CDR3 consists of 15 residues. V lost 6 bases to trimming and J lost 4 bases; unmatched junction nucleotides: 7. Written as DNA, the CDR3 is TGTGCCAGCAGCGGAACAGGGGGCAGGAATCAGCCCCAGCATTTT. Protein product: CASSGTGGRNQPQHF.

V gene TRBV7-8 combines with J gene TRBJ1-2, with 10 bases identical to TRBD1. This CDR3 comprises 17 residues. With V trimmed by 3 bases and J by 2 bases, 9 bases remained unmatched. The V gene's germline CDR1 is SGHVS and CDR2 FQNEAQ. CDR3 region: CASSFSRTGGLNYGYTF. The CDR3 DNA sequence: TGTGCCAGCAGCTTCAGTCGGACAGGGGGGTTGAACTATGGCTACACCTTC.

This chain uses TRBV14 with TRBJ2-2, with 7 bases that match TRBD2. This CDR3 spans 17 amino acids. Germline values: CDR1 SGHDN, CDR2 FVKESK. V dropped 0 bases and J dropped 5; count of bases not matched to a gene: 9. The CDR3 spells CASSQDAGGSRTGELFF. CDR3 bases: TGTGCCAGCAGCCAAGATGCAGGCGGGAGTAGAACCGGGGAGCTGTTTTTT.

The chain is built from TRBV29-1 and TRBJ2-1; 10 nucleotides match TRBD2. This CDR3 has 12 residues. The V gene end was trimmed by 6 bases and the J gene end by 6 bases; junction bases not matched to a gene: 2. Germline assignment: CDR1 SQVTM and CDR2 ANQGSEA. In DNA form, the CDR3 reads TGCAGCGTGGGACTAGCGCGCAATGAGCAGTTCTTC. Protein product: CSVGLARNEQFF.

V gene TRBV2 combines with J gene TRBJ2-1; D not resolved. V lost 6 bases, J lost 2 bases, and 5 bases lay in between. Germline CDR1 SNHLY, CDR2 FYNNEI. CDR3 size: 12 residues. In DNA form, the CDR3 reads TGTGCCAGCAGCCAAACCTACAATGAGCAGTTCTTC. Residues: CASSQTYNEQFF.

The chain uses TRBV2 and TRBJ1-5; D gene unclear. CDR1 is SNHLY and CDR2 is FYNNEI in the germline V gene. The V and J ends lost 3 bases and 2 bases respectively, with 8 bases between them. The CDR3 length is 14 residues. Here the CDR3 DNA reads TGTGCCAGCAGTGAGGAGACGGGCAATCAGCCCCAGCATTTT. It codes for CASSEETGNQPQHF.

J is TRBJ2-5 and V is TRBV6-5; D may be TRBD2 (6 bases). The CDR3 runs to 13 residues. The V and J ends lost 10 bases and 2 bases respectively, with 14 bases between them. Per the germline V gene, CDR1 is MNHEY and CDR2 is SVGAGI. For the CDR3, the DNA is TGTGCCACCGTAGCGGCCTCACAAGAGACCCAGTACTTC. Its protein is CATVAASQETQYF.

The chain couples TRBV4-2 to TRBJ2-3; no definite D call. Germline CDR1 and CDR2: LGHNA and YNFKEQ. The V gene lost 0 bases and the J gene lost 1 base, with 14 bases spanning the gap. The CDR3 loop spans 17 amino acids. CDR3 amino acids: CASSQDTSQRGTDTQYF. The CDR3 coding sequence is TGTGCCAGCAGCCAAGATACTTCCCAGCGAGGCACAGATACGCAGTATTTT.

V gene TRBV4-3 combines with J gene TRBJ1-2, with D possibly matching TRBD1 (6 bases). Germline lookup yields CDR1 LGHNA and CDR2 YSLEER. V lost 3 bases and J 5 bases, leaving 10 bases between the germline ends. The CDR3 consists of 13 residues. This chain's CDR3 is CASSQRGGYGYTF. The CDR3 nucleotides are TGCGCCAGCAGCCAGAGGGGGGGGTATGGCTACACCTTC.

V gene TRBV5-6 combines with J gene TRBJ2-5; TRBD1 is a possible D gene (5 bases). The tail of the sequence fits TRBJ2-7 better, so the J call may be wrong. The CDR3 is made up of 16 amino acids. Germline V gene lookup returns CDR1 SGHDT and CDR2 YYEEEE. In DNA, the CDR3 is TGTGCCAGCAGCAACTTACAGGCACATACCTCCTACGAGCAGTACTTC. It specifies CASSNLQAHTSYEQYF.

This rearrangement joins TRBV6-5 to TRBJ2-2, with TRBD1 matching over 8 bases. The CDR3 length is 14 residues. V lost 8 bases to trimming and J lost 4 bases; unmatched junction nucleotides: 6. Germline loops: CDR1 MNHEY, CDR2 SVGAGI. The CDR3 sequence: CASGGQDLTGELFF. DNA for the CDR3: TGTGCCAGCGGGGGACAGGACCTCACCGGGGAGCTGTTTTTT.

V and J are TRBV6-5 and TRBJ2-6; the D is unclear. V shed 5 bases and J shed 0 bases, with 5 bases lying between them. Germline V gene sequence: CDR1 MNHEY, CDR2 SVGAGI. This CDR3 is 14 amino acids long. The CDR3 spells CASSSVSGANVLTF. The CDR3 bases are TGTGCCAGCAGTAGCGTCTCTGGGGCCAACGTCCTGACTTTC.

The rearrangement uses TRBV5-6 and TRBJ2-1; the D is unclear. The CDR3 is 13 amino acids. Germline V CDR1 and CDR2: SGHDT, YYEEEE. Trimming took off 2 bases at V and 9 bases at J, with 12 bases between the two ends. This CDR3 is CASSFLVLPEQFF. The CDR3 coding sequence is TGTGCCAGCAGCTTTCTAGTTTTACCTGAGCAGTTCTTC.